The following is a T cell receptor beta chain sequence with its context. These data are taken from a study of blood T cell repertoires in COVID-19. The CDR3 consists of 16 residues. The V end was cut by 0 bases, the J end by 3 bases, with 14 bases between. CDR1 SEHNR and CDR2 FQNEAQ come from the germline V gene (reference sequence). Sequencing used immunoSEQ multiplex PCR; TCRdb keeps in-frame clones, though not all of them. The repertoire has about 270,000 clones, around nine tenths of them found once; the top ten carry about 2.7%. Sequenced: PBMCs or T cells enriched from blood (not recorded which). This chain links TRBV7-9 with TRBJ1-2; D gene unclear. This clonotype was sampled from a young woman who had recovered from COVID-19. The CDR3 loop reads CASSLASTTRDYGYTF. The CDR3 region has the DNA TGTGCCAGCAGCTTAGCATCCACTACACGCGACTATGGCTACACCTTC.